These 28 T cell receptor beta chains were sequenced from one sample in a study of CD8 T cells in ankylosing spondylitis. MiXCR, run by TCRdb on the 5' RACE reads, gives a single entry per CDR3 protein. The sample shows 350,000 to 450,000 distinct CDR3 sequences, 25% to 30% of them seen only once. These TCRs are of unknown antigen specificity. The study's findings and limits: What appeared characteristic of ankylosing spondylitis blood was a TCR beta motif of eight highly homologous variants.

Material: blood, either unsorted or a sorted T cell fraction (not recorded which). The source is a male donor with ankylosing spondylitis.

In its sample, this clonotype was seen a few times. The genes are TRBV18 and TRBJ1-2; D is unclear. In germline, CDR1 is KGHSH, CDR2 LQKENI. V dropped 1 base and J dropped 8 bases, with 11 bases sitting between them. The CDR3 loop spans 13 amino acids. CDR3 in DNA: TGTGCCAGCTCACCACAGGGCGAGGGAGGCTACACCTTC. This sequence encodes CASSPQGEGGYTF.

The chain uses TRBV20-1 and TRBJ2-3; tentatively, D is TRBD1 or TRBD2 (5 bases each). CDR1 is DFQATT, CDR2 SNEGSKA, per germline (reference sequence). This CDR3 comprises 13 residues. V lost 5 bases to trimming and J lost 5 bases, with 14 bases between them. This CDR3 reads CSALGTERDTQYF. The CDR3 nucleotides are TGCAGTGCTCTTGGGACGGAGAGAGATACGCAGTATTTT.

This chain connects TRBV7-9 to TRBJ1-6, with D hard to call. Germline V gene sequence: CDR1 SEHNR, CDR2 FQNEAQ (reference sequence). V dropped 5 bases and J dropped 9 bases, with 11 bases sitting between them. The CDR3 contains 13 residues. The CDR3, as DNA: TGTGCCAGCAGCCCGGTTGAGGTTTCACCCCTCCACTTT. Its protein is CASSPVEVSPLHF.

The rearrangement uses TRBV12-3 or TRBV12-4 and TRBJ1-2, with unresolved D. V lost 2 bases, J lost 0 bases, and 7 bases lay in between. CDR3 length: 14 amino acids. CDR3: CASSLTNSNYGYTF. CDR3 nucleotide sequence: TGTGCCAGCAGTTTAACCAACTCTAACTATGGCTACACCTTC.

The CDR3 reads CASSLDRGRQSNEKLFF. CDR3 coding DNA: TGTGCCAGCAGCTTAGATAGAGGACGTCAGTCTAATGAAAAACTGTTTTTT. The chain is built from TRBV11-2 and TRBJ1-4; D uncertain. There are 17 residues in the CDR3. V lost 0 bases and J 3 bases, leaving 14 bases between the germline ends. Germline CDR1 and CDR2: SGHAT and FQNNGV.

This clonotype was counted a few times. The CDR3 here is CASSFVGSRYNEQFF. Here the CDR3 DNA reads TGTGCCAGCAGTTTTGTGGGTAGCAGATACAATGAGCAGTTCTTC. The V call is TRBV6-2 or TRBV6-3, the J call TRBJ2-1; no clear D. This CDR3 has 15 residues. V was trimmed by 4 bases and J by 4 bases, leaving 14 bases between them. Germline CDR1 and CDR2: MNHEY and SVGEGT.

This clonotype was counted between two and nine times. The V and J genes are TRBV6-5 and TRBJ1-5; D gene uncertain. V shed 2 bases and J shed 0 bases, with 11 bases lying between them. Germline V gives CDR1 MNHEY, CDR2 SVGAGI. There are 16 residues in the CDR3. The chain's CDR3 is CASSYRQGPSNQPQHF. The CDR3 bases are TGTGCCAGCAGTTACCGGCAAGGCCCTAGCAATCAGCCCCAGCATTTT.

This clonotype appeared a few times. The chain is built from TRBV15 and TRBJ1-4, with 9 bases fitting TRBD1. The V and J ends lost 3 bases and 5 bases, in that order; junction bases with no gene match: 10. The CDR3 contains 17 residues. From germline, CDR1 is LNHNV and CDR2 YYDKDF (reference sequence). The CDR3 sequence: CATSRTTGGAENEKLFF. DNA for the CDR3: TGTGCCACCAGCAGGACAACAGGGGGCGCGGAGAATGAAAAACTGTTTTTT.

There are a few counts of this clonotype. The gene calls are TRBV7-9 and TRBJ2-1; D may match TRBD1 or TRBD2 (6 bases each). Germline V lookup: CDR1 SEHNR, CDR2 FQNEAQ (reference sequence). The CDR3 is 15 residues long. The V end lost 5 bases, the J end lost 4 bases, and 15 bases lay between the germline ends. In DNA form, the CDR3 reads TGTGCCAGCAGCAGAGGGGGACTGAAGTACAATGAGCAGTTCTTC. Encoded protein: CASSRGGLKYNEQFF.

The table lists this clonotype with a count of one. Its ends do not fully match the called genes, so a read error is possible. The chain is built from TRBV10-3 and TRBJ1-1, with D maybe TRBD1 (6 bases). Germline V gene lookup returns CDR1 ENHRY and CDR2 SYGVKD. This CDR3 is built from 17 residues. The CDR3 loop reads CAISEYGTLSGHTEAFF. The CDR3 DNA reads TGTGCCATCAGTGAATATGGGACACTCTCTGGGCACACCGAAGCTTTCTTT.

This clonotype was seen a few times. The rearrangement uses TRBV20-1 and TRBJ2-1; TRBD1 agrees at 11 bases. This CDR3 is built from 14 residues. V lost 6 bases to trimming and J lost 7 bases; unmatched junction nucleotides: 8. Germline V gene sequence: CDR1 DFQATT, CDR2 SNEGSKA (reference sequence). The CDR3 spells CSASGTGGVNEQFF. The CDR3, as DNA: TGCAGTGCCTCCGGGACAGGGGGTGTAAATGAGCAGTTCTTC.

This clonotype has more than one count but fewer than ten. CDR3 in amino acids: CAWTGQAQEKLFF. In nucleotides, the CDR3 is TGTGCCTGGACGGGACAGGCTCAAGAAAAACTGTTTTTT. The V call is TRBV30, the J call TRBJ1-4; 8 positions match TRBD1. Germline V gene sequence: CDR1 GTSNPN, CDR2 SVGIG (reference sequence). With 4 bases clipped from V and 8 bases from J, the junction kept 6 bases outside the gene matches. This CDR3 has 13 amino acids.

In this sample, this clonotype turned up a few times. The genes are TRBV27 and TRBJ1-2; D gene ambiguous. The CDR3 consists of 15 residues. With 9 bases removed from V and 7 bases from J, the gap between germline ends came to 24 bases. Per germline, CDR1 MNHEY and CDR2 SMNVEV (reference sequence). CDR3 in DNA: TGTGCCAGTAAAACCCAAGAAGGAGGGTGGCCTGGCTACACCTTC. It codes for CASKTQEGGWPGYTF.

CDR3: CSGSAHSGNTIYF. DNA of the CDR3: TGCAGCGGGAGCGCACACTCTGGAAACACCATATATTTT. The V and J genes are TRBV29-1 and TRBJ1-3; D not resolved. V lost 7 bases and J lost 0, with 10 bases in between. This CDR3 has 13 residues. The V gene's germline CDR1 is SQVTM and CDR2 ANQGSEA.

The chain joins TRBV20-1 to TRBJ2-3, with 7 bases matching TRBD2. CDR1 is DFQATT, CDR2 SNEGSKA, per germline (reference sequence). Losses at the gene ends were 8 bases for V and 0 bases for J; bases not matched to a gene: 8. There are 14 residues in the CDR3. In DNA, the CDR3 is TGCAGTCATTCGGGACTAACTAGCACAGATACGCAGTATTTT. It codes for CSHSGLTSTDTQYF.

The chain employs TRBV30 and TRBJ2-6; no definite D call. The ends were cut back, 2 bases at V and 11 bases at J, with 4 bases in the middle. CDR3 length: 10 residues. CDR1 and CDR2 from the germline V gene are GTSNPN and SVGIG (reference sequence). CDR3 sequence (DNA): TGTGCCTGGAGTCAAGACGTCCTGACTTTC. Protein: CAWSQDVLTF.

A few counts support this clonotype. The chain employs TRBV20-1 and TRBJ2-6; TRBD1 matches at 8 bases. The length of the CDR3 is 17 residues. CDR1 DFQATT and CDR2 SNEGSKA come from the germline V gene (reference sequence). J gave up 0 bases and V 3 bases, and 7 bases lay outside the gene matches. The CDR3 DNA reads TGCAGTGCTAGTGGGGGGACAGGCCTCTCTGGGGCCAACGTCCTGACTTTC. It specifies CSASGGTGLSGANVLTF.

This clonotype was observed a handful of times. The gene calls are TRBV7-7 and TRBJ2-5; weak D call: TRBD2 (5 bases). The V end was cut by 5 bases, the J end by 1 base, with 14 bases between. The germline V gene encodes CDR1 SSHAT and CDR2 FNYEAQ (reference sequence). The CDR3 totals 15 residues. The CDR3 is CASSKLGGSQETQYF. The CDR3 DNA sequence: TGTGCCAGCAGCAAACTCGGAGGCTCCCAAGAGACCCAGTACTTC.

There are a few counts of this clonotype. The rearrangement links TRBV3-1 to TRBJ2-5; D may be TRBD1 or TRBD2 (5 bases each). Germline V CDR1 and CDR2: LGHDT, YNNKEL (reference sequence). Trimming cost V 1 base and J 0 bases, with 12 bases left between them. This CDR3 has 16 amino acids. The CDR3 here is CASSQAGTSHQETQYF. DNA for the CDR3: TGTGCCAGCAGCCAAGCCGGGACGTCCCACCAAGAGACCCAGTACTTC.

CDR3 sequence reads: CASSGTGGRNQPQHF. The DNA for the CDR3 is TGTGCCAGCAGTGGGACAGGGGGCAGAAACCAGCCCCAGCATTTT. The chain links TRBV2 to TRBJ1-5, with TRBD1 matching 11 bases. After removal of 4 bases from V and 7 bases from J, the junction contained 6 bases not matched to a gene. Germline assignment: CDR1 SNHLY and CDR2 FYNNEI. This CDR3 has 15 residues.

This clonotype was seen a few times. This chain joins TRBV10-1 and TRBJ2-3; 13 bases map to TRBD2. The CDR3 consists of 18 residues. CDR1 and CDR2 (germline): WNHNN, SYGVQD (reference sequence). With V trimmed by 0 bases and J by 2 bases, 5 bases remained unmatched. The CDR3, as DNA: TGCGCCAGCAGTGAGTCCCGGACTAGCGGGAGCTTCACAGATACGCAGTATTTT. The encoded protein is CASSESRTSGSFTDTQYF.

In nucleotides, the CDR3 is TGTGCCACCAGTGATCCGACAGGGGGCTTGGGGACCCAGTACTTC. As protein: CATSDPTGGLGTQYF. This chain links TRBV24-1 with TRBJ2-5; 10 nucleotides align to TRBD1. Germline CDR1 is KGHDR and CDR2 is SFDVKD. The J segment lost 7 bases and the V segment lost 3 bases, leaving 7 bases of the junction unmatched. The CDR3 runs 15 residues.

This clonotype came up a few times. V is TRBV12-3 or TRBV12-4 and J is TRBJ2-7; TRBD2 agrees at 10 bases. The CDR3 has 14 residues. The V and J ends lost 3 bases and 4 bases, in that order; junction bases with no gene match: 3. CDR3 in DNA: TGTGCCAGCAGTTTGTCTAGCGGGAGTTACGAGCAGTACTTC. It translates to CASSLSSGSYEQYF.

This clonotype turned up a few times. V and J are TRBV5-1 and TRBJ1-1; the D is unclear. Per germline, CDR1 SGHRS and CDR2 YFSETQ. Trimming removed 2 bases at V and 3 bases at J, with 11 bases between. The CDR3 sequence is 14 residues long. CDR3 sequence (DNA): TGCGCCAGCAGCTTCGGAAGCGGATACACTGAAGCTTTCTTT. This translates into CASSFGSGYTEAFF.

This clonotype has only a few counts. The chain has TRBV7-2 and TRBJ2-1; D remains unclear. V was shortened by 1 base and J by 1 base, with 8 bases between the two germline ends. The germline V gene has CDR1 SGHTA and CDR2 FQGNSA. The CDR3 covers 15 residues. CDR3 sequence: CASSLGIGSYNEQFF. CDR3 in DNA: TGTGCCAGCAGCTTAGGGATAGGATCCTACAATGAGCAGTTCTTC.

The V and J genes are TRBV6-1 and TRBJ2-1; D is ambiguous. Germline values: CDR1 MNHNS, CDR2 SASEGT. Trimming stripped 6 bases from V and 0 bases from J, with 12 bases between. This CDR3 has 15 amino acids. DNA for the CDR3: TGTGCCAGCAGGGGTGGGGTCAGCTCCTACAATGAGCAGTTCTTC. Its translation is CASRGGVSSYNEQFF.

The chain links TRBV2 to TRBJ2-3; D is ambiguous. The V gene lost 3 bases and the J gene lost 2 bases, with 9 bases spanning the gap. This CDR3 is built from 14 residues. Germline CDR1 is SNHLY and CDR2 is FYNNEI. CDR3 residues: CASSEVGPTDTQYF. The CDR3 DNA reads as TGTGCCAGCAGTGAGGTTGGCCCCACAGATACGCAGTATTTT.

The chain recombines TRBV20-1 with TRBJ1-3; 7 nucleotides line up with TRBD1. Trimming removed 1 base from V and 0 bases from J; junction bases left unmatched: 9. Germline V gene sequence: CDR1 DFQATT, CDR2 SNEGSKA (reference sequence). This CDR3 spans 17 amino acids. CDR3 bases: TGCAGTGCTAGAGGCTACGGACAGGCAAGCTCTGGAAACACCATATATTTT. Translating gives CSARGYGQASSGNTIYF.